This T cell receptor beta chain was sequenced for a study of cytomegalovirus exposure and HLA in healthy donors listed by TCRdb under 2017. Some background on the complete study: In an earlier analysis of under 750 of the donors, around 290 Gb of sequence data and 120 million or so unique TCR beta sequences from about 179 million T cells were reported. About 300 gigabases of sequencing data and approximately 91 million unique TCR sequences made up an early release that covered some 640 HLA-typed donors. Of the 350 to 450 genotyped donors, approximately 83% fell in the genetic ancestry cluster associated with self-reported Caucasian donors. The study aimed to test whether signatures of past pathogen exposure could be identified by cataloging public T cell receptors. The study used immunosequencing to profile the T cell repertoires of 666 subjects and linked those repertoires to cytomegalovirus serostatus. Along with the 666-subject first cohort, a separate validation cohort of around 110 different subjects was used. To predict cytomegalovirus infection status, the study brought together high-throughput TCR immunosequencing, statistical association of individual TCRs with disease status, and machine learning. To study patterns of TCR occurrence, a later analysis re-analyzed previously published TCR beta repertoires from around 660 donors and added high-resolution HLA genotyping. Rather than drawing on any new phenotypic data, the later analysis identified candidate immune exposures from TCR beta sequences and the way those sequences occurred across donors. To decide whether each TCR beta V gene segment behaved as functional or pseudogenic, an earlier analysis of some 600 of the donors relied on high-throughput TCR beta sequencing. Alongside the repertoire data, information on donor age, sex, ethnicity and CMV serostatus was compiled. Genome-wide SNP genotypes for about 65% of the 666 donors were used in a later genetic analysis, which treated that subset as a discovery cohort. Every discovery cohort repertoire had been produced on one sequencing platform. HLA typing included class I and class II loci at four-digit resolution. The number of donors typed differed by locus, with about 629-630 for A, B, C, DRB1 and DQB1, 522 for DQA1, nearly 610 for DPA1, and some 470 for DPB1. A handful of DR-DQ haplotypes were handled as single units for association and clustering because linkage in the cohort was strong. On average, around 240,000 unique TCR beta nucleotide sequences were sequenced per donor among 398 genotyped donors of the cohort, with about 19% of those sequences being non-productive. The study at large found these results: Correlated functional status among segregating V segments might reflect linkage disequilibrium, but an unknown experimental factor could not be ruled out. Because counts were too low, roughly 18 rarely observed V segments, including chromosome 9 orphons, were left out of the earlier analysis of a few hundred of the donors. A few of the identified cytomegalovirus-associated TCR beta chains were confirmed in vitro to be specific for cytomegalovirus antigens. Because HLA typing was unavailable for some donors at each locus, only the typed subset was used in association tests. When HLA alleles, especially DR and DQ, strongly co-occurred, TCR associations were difficult to assign to individual alleles. Because the 87-base-pair reads could not distinguish some IMGT-functional V segments, including TRBV6-2 and TRBV6-3, those segments were excluded. According to a later analysis, TCR association rates differed among HLA loci, with DRB1 alleles showing the most associated TCRs and HLA-C alleles showing the fewest. This cohort had only TCR beta chains sequenced, and the lack of alpha or paired-chain data limited which features could be detected. An earlier analysis of around 540 of the donors showed that most TCR beta V segments appeared in productive rearrangements either about 90% or about 30% of the time, which broadly matched IMGT annotations. In a later genetic analysis, fewer N-insertions in productive TCRs were reported among donors in an Asian-associated ancestry cluster than the approximately 670-donor mean. The presence/absence analyses assumed that sequencing depth was roughly uniform across donors, and that assumption may not be true. In a later analysis, HLA-associated TCR beta chains were found to be more clonally expanded and to have lower generation probabilities than equally common non-associated chains. Specific HLA alleles were associated with about 17,000 TCR beta sequences at a false discovery rate of 0.05 in a later analysis. An association between a missense DCLRE1C variant and V-gene and J-gene trimming of TCR beta chains was found in a later genetic analysis and replicated in an independent cohort. For the cohort, immune exposure information was limited to CMV serostatus. The authors suggested that the approach could potentially be extended to other disease states and immunological phenotypes. A further reported finding was that TCR beta sequences accurately predicted the HLA-A and HLA-B alleles for most subjects in the first cohort. Most TCR sequences were seen in very few donors, while some public TCRs were found in many individuals. The sequencing pipeline was judged likely to have produced a cluster of highly shared sequence variants as a technical artifact. In both the original and validation cohorts, the classifier was reported to diagnose cytomegalovirus status with high specificity and sensitivity. The study gave a list of under 200 TCR beta chains associated with cytomegalovirus. A later analysis reported that several top co-occurrence clusters appeared linked to parvovirus B19, influenza, CMV and Epstein-Barr virus. Most CMV-associated TCR beta chains appeared to be HLA-restricted in a later analysis, and the HLA associations seemed to be driven largely by CMV exposure.

For this clone: Its cognate antigen has yet to be identified. No base-level quality is on record; no much larger clone is a single base apart.

Receptor libraries were prepared by the immunoSEQ multiplex PCR assay. The multiplex PCR relied on a mix of 60 forward primers for TCR Vbeta segments and 13 reverse primers for TCR Jbeta segments. The CDR3 region of rearranged TCR beta genes was amplified from genomic DNA with a multiplex PCR assay. The amplified TCR beta libraries were sequenced on the Illumina HiSeq System as 87-base-pair reads. The paper's processing steps were these. In a later analysis, tens of millions of unique TCR beta chains were counted across the approximately 640 repertoires, and approximately 11 million of these chains were shared by at least two donors. To remove PCR and sequencing errors, raw reads were error-corrected and collapsed into unique sequences using a nearest-neighbor algorithm that merged closely related sequences. To assign V, D and J gene segments, CDR3 sequences were aligned to IMGT reference sequences. For a sequence to be retained, at least a six-nucleotide match to both a V gene segment and a J gene segment was required. A rearrangement counted as productive if the CDR3 had no stop codons and remained in frame with V and J, and every other rearrangement counted as non-productive. Following IMGT convention, CDR3 was defined as the stretch from the second conserved V-encoded cysteine to the conserved J-encoded phenylalanine. Sequences without an unambiguous match to a single V gene segment were excluded from the earlier analysis of a few hundred of the donors. In an earlier analysis of approximately 590 of the donors, a V segment was called functional when productive rearrangements were above 56.7%, and segregating when the standard deviation between donors exceeded 5%. A statistical classification framework was built for diagnosing cytomegalovirus status from the catalog of TCR beta chain sequences. In a later analysis, TCR nucleotide sequences were compared against IMGT/GENE-DB human TR gene sequences so that V and J genes could be assigned. The TCRdist pipeline was used in a later analysis to assign CDR3 sequences and most-parsimonious VDJ recombination scenarios. In a later analysis, each TCR beta chain was defined by its CDR3 amino acid sequence together with its V-gene family, and reads lacking a unique V-gene family were excluded. In a later analysis, 500 to 700 highly shared, low-generation-probability nucleotide sequences were removed to address suspected cross-contamination and a sequencing artifact. A later analysis calculated a clonal expansion index for each public chain from normalized within-repertoire ranks of inferred template counts. A later analysis computed generation probabilities with a VDJ recombination model fitted to out-of-frame rearrangements, and checked the results against IGoR. Hypergeometric tests were used in a later analysis to score TCR-TCR, TCR-HLA and TCR-CMV co-occurrence, with a repertoire-size bias correction applied to the TCR pairs. False discovery rates were estimated in a later analysis by permuting HLA or CMV assignments 20 times. In a later analysis, co-occurring TCRs were grouped using DBSCAN, with TCRdist sequence similarity added in when clustering inside HLA-allele-positive subsets. Repertoires with fewer than 30,000 or more than 120,000 public chains, plus five repertoires with anomalous nucleotide sharing, were excluded from co-occurrence clustering. TCRdb mirrors the immuneACCESS table, restricted to in-frame sequences. Some clones are absent from its copies; in checked studies, under half trace to an unresolved V gene, and the reason for the others is unknown. That table furnishes V, J and clone size, whereas the DNA furnished D and trimming. The sample table contains around 250,000 clones; only one count was recorded for 75% to 85% of them. The ten most abundant clones make up around 8.3% of the sample.

The CDR3 has 16 amino acids, counting the end cysteine and phenylalanine. Here the CDR3 DNA is all that survives: 48 bases in frame from base 1. In total, about 650 healthy bone marrow donors made up the cohort. At the time of sampling, every cohort member was nominally healthy, though immune exposures that went unrecorded were likely present. The donor tested CMV seropositive, placing the donor among the approximately 290 seropositive members of the cohort. A peripheral blood sample was provided by each donor, and peripheral blood mononuclear cells were used for TCR beta sequencing. Genomic DNA was extracted from the blood cell samples with the Qiagen DNeasy Blood Extraction Kit.

Input material: PBMCs. The TCR originated in a woman aged 55-75 years in good health and CMV-seropositive. Recombination joined TRBV21-1 with TRBJ1-1; no check of the table's D call, TRBD1, against the DNA was made. TRBV21-1 is classified as a pseudogene. The nucleotide sequence is given as TGTGCCAGCAGCAAACGAAGACCTAGGGGGCGCGGTGAAGCTTTCTTT. It is translated as CASSKRRPRGRGEAFF.